This TCR beta chain is drawn from a study of shared clonotypes between healthy human individuals (TCRdb year 2020). The study in broad terms: The cohort included a few men and two women between 18 and 49 years of age. The study deeply sequenced blood TCR repertoires of about five healthy adults to estimate repertoire size and the extent of clonotype sharing between individuals. For each donor, CD4 naive and CD4 memory were each given three plates, CD8 naive was given two plates, and CD8 memory was given one plate. Different laboratories and diverse techniques were used to prepare libraries and sequence TCR repertoires, to increase sequencing depth and limit assay-specific biases. Between about 0.85 and 9.5 billion PBMCs per donor were obtained by leukapheresis.

General findings and caveats noted by the study authors: The small number of donors limited the genetic and exposure-history diversity represented. Incomplete sequencing was indicated by rarefaction of sorted-subset datasets, despite the large sequencing depth. Estimated clonotype richness was generally larger for naive than for memory subsets. Sharing across a few donors was observed for around 5% of naive CD4, over 3% of naive CD8, about 2.5% of memory CD4, and around 0.4% of memory CD8 clonotypes. Pairwise subsampling led to the expectation that sequencing depth would affect the degree of clonotype sharing among donors. Sampling was limited to blood, and TCR repertoires in tissue likely differ from TCR repertoires in blood. Compared with non-shared clonotypes, the clonotypes found in all four sorted-subset donors had higher generation probabilities.

V is cut by 4 bases and J by 8 bases, and the space between the germline ends is 21 bases. CDR3 length: 16 amino acids, cysteine to phenylalanine. Only CDR3 DNA is held: 48 bases, read in frame from base 1. The germline V gene yields MDHEN for CDR1 and SYDVKM for CDR2. Using the deep immunoSEQ assay, multiplex PCR amplified TCR CDR3 regions from genomic DNA. Extracted genomic DNA from each cell subset was spread evenly across all wells of several immunoSEQ 96-well plates, with each plate serving as a replicate. For sorted subsets, each replicate PCR was loaded with about 0.2 ug genomic DNA, equivalent to 30,000 to 35,000 T cell genomes. The purified libraries were quantified using a Qubit 3.0 fluorometer, sized with a Bioanalyzer 2100, and then quantified again using the KAPA Library Quantification kit. Every immunoSEQ 96-well plate was sequenced on a separate single-read 150-cycle Illumina NextSeq 550 flow cell. The study's processing was this. Because the immunoSEQ output included only junctional sequences and no quality scores, the filtering could not be the same as the filtering used for full-length reads. Sequences were annotated with PyIR, a Python wrapper for IgBLAST v1.9, using IMGT germline references to assign V/J genes and CDR3. Any read was removed if the V/J assignment was weak (E-value above 1e-6), the CDR3 was missing, or the read contained stop codons, out-of-frame junctions, or ambiguous translated residues. V3J clonotypes were defined as sequences sharing an identical inferred V gene, J gene, and CDR3 amino acid sequence. Percentage overlap between repertoires was calculated by dividing the number of shared unique clonotypes by the size of the smaller repertoire. Repertoire richness was assessed with RTK rarefaction, the Chao1 estimator, and Recon v2.1 estimates of unobserved clonotypes. For all TCRbeta clonotypes obtained by the gDNA method from four donors, generation probabilities were computed with OLGA. TCRdb obtained this table from immuneACCESS and retained in-frame rearrangements with V and J assigned. These tables miss some clones; where compared with another copy, unresolved V genes account for less than half of the shortfall, and the remainder is unexplained. V, J and clone size are those of that table, while D and trimming were read from the DNA. This sample gives approximately 940,000 clones in total; 76% of them show up just once. About 1.5% of the sample rests with the top ten.

This clone was recorded at least ten times. Its recognized antigen is unknown. No base quality values were provided; no much bigger clone lies one nucleotide off. The donors were healthy, HIV-negative adults who had no recently reported acute infections or vaccinations. Only Caucasian adults living in Nashville, Tennessee, USA were represented among the donors. Magnetic negative selection was used to enrich CD4+ T cells, after which naive cells were positively selected on CD45RA and the negative fraction became the memory subset. Blood was obtained by leukapheresis, after which PBMCs were separated by Ficoll-Histopaque density gradient centrifugation and cryopreserved in liquid nitrogen vapor phase. Analytical flow cytometry was used to check the purity and quantity of every magnetically sorted T cell population. Genomic DNA was isolated from every sorted fraction and measured by UV absorbance on a Nanodrop 2000c.

The clonotype was recovered from a man between 18 and 29 years old in good health. The sequencing input was memory CD4+ T cells sorted from blood. In the paper's terms, the cell subset or site label means: CD45RA-negative fraction. The chain links TRBV28 with TRBJ1-3; there is no confident call for the D gene. The CDR3 protein is CASSYPTRSFEDTIYF. The nucleotide sequence reads TGTGCCAGCAGTTATCCGACCAGATCATTCGAGGACACCATATATTTT.